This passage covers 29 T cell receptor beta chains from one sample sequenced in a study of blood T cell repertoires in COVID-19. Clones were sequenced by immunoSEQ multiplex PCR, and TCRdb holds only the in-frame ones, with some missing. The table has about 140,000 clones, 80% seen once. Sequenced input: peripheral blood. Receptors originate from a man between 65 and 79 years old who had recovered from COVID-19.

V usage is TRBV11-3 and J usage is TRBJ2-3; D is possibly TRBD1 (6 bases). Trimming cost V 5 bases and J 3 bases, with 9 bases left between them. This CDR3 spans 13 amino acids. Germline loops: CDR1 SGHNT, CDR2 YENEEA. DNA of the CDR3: TGTGCCAGCAGCGCTCAGGGGACAGATACGCAGTATTTT. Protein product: CASSAQGTDTQYF.

The CDR3: CSVEYGLAALNEQFF. CDR3 in DNA: TGCAGCGTTGAATATGGACTAGCGGCCCTCAATGAGCAGTTCTTC. The gene calls are TRBV29-1 and TRBJ2-1; 10 nucleotides line up with TRBD2. CDR3 length: 15 amino acids. CDR1 is SQVTM and CDR2 is ANQGSEA in the germline V gene. V shed 2 bases and J 6 bases; nucleotides not matched to a gene: 7.

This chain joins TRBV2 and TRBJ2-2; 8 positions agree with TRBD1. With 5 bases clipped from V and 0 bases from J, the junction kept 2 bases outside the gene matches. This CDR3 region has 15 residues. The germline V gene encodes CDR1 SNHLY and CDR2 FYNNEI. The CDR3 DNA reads TGTGCCAGCAGTTCACAGGGGGCGAACACCGGGGAGCTGTTTTTT. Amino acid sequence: CASSSQGANTGELFF.

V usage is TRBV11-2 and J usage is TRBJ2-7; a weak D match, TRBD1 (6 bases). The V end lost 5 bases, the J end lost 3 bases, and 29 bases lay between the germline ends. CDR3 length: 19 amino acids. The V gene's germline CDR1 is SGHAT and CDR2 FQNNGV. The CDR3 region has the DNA TGTGCCAGCAGCCCCTGGGGGCGGTTTGCGACGCAGGGGCTCTACGAGCAGTACTTC. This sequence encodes CASSPWGRFATQGLYEQYF.

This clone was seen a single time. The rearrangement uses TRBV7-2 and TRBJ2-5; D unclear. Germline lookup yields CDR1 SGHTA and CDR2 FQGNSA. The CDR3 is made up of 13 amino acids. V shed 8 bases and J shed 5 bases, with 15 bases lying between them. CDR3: CASAPSVGETQYF. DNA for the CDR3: TGTGCCAGCGCGCCCTCCGTCGGGGAGACCCAGTACTTC.

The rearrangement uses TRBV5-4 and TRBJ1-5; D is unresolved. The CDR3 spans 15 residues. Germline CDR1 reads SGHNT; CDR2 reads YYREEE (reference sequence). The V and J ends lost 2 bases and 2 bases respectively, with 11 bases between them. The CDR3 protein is CASSLDRQGNQPQHF. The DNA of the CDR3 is TGTGCCAGCAGCTTAGATCGGCAGGGCAATCAGCCCCAGCATTTT.

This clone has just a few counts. The CDR3 protein is CASSELFRQPQHF. The CDR3 nucleotides are TGTGCCAGCAGTGAACTATTCAGGCAGCCCCAGCATTTT. This chain joins TRBV2 and TRBJ1-5; no firm D call. Trimming cost V 2 bases and J 7 bases, with 9 bases left between them. This CDR3 has 13 residues. The germline gives CDR1 SNHLY, CDR2 FYNNEI.

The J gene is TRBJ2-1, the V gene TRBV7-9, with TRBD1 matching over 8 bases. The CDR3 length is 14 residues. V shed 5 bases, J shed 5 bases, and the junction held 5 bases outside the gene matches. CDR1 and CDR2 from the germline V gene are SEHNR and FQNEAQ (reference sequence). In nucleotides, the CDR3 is TGTGCCAGCAGCCCGGACAGGGCTCACAATGAGCAGTTCTTC. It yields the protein CASSPDRAHNEQFF.

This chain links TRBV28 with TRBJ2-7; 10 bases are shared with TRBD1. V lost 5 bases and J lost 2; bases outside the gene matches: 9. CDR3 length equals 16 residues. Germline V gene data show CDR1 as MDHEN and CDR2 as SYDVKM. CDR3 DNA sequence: TGTGCCAGCAGTCCCCCGGGACAGGGGTTCACCTACGAGCAGTACTTC. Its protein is CASSPPGQGFTYEQYF.

In DNA, the CDR3 is TGCAGCGTTGAAGTCGTCGAGTCCTACGAGCAGTACTTC. Translating it yields CSVEVVESYEQYF. The V and J genes are TRBV29-1 and TRBJ2-7; D remains unclear. Trimming pared 1 base from V and 1 base from J, leaving 8 bases between. The CDR3 runs 13 residues. In germline, CDR1 is SQVTM, CDR2 ANQGSEA.

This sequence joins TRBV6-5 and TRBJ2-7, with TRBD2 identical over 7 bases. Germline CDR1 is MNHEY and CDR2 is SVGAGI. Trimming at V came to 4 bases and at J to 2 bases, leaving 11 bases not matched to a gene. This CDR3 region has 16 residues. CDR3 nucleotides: TGTGCCAGCAGTTCTCCCGGGGAGGGGCGCCCCTACGAGCAGTACTTC. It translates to CASSSPGEGRPYEQYF.

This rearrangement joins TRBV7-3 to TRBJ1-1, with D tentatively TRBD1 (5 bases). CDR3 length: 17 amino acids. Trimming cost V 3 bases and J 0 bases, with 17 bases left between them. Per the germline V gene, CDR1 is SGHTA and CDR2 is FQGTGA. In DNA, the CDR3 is TGTGCCAGCAGCTTCAACTTGGACAAACTAATGAACACTGAAGCTTTCTTT. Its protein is CASSFNLDKLMNTEAFF. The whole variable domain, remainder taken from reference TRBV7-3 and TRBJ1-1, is GAGVSQTPSNKVTEKGKYVELRCDPISGHTALYWYRQSLGQGPEFLIYFQGTGAADDSGLPNDRFFAVRPEGSVSTLKIQRTERGDSAVYLCASSFNLDKLMNTEAFFGQGTRLTVV.

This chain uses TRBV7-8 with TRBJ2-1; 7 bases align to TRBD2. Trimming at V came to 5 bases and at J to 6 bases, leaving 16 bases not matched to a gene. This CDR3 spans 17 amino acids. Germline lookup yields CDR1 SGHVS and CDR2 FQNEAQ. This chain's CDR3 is CASSPSGAIVHSNEQFF. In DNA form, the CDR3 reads TGTGCCAGCAGCCCCAGCGGGGCTATAGTCCATAGCAATGAGCAGTTCTTC.

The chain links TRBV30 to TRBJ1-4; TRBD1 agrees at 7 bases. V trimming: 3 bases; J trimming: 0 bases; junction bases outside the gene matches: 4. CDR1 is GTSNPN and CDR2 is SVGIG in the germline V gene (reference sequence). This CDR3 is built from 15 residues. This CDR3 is CAWRQGTATNEKLFF. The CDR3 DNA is TGTGCCTGGAGACAGGGGACTGCAACTAATGAAAAACTGTTTTTT.

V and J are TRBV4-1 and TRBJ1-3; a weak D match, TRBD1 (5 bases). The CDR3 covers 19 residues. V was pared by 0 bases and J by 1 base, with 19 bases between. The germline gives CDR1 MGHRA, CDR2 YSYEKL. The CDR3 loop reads CASSQDGGKRRGSGNTIYF. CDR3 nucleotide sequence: TGCGCCAGCAGCCAAGATGGTGGAAAAAGGAGGGGATCTGGAAACACCATATATTTT.

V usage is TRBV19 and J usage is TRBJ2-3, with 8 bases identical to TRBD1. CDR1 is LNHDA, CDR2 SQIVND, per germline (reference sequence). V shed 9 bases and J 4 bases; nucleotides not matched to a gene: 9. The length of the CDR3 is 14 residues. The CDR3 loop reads CASQTGDESDTQYF. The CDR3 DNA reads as TGTGCCAGCCAGACAGGGGATGAGTCAGATACGCAGTATTTT.

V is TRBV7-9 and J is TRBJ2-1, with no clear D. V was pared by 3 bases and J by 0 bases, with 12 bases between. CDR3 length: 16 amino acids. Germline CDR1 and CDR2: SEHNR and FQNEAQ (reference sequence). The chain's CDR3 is CASSFPPPSSYNEQFF. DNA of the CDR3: TGTGCCAGCAGCTTTCCACCACCCAGCTCCTACAATGAGCAGTTCTTC.

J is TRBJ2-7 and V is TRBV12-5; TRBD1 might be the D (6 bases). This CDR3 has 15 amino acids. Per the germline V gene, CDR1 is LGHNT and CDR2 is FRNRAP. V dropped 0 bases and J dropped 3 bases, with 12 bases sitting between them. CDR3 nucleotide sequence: TGTGCTAGTGGTTTGGTGACAGGTCCCCTCTACGAGCAGTACTTC. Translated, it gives CASGLVTGPLYEQYF.

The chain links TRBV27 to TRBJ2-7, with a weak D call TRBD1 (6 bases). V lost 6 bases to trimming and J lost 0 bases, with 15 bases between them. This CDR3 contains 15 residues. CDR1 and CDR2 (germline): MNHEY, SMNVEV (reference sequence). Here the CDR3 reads CASSSLVDSSYEQYF. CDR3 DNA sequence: TGTGCCAGCAGCTCTCTGGTGGACAGCTCCTACGAGCAGTACTTC.

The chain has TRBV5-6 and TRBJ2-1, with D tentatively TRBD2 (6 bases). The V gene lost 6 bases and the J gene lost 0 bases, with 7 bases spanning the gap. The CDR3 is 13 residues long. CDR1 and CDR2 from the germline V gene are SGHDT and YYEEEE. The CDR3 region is CASTGSSYNEQFF. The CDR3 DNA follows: TGTGCCAGCACCGGGAGCTCCTACAATGAGCAGTTCTTC.

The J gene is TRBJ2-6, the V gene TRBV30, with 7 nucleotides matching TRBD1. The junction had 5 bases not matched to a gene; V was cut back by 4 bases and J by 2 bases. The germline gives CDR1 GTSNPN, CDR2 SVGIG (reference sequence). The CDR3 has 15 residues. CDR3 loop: CAWNNDRAGANVLTF. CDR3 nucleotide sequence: TGTGCCTGGAACAATGACAGGGCTGGGGCCAACGTCCTGACTTTC. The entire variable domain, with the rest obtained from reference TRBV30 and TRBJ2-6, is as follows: SQTIHQWPATLVQPVGSPLSLECTVEGTSNPNLYWYRQAAGRGLQLLFYSVGIGQISSEVPQNLSASRPQDRQFILSSKKLLLSDSGFYLCAWNNDRAGANVLTFGAGSRLTVL.

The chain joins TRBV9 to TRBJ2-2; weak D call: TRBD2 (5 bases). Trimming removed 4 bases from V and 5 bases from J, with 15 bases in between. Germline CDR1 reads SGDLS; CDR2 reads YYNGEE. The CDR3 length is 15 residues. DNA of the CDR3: TGTGCCAGCAGCCCGCGGACTCGCGGTACCGGGGAGCTGTTTTTT. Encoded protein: CASSPRTRGTGELFF.

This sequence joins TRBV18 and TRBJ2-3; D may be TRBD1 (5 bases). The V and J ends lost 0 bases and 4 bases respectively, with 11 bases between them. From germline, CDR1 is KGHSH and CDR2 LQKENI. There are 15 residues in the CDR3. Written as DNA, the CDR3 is TGTGCCAGCTCACCACCGCAGGGAATGGCAGATACGCAGTATTTT. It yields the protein CASSPPQGMADTQYF. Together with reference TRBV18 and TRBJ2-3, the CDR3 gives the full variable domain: NAGVMQNPRHLVRRRGQEARLRCSPMKGHSHVYWYRQLPEEGLKFMVYLQKENIIDESGMPKERFSAEFPKEGPSILRIQQVVRGDSAAYFCASSPPQGMADTQYFGPGTRLTVL.

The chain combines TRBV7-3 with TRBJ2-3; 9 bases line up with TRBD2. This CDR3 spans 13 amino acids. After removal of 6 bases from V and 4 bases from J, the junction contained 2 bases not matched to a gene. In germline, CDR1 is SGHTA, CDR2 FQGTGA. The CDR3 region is CASSSGGSDTQYF. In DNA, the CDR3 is TGTGCCAGCAGTAGCGGGGGATCAGATACGCAGTATTTT.

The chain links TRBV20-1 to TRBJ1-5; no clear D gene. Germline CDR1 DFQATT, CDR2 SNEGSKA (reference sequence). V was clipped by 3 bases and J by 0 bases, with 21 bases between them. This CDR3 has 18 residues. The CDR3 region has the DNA TGCAGTGCTAGTAAGGGCGGGGAAGGCTTTTATAGCAATCAGCCCCAGCATTTT. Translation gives CSASKGGEGFYSNQPQHF.

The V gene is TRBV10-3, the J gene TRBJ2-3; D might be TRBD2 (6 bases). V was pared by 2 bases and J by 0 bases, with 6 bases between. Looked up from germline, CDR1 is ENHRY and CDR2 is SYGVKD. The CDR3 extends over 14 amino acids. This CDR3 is CAISETSSTDTQYF. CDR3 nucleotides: TGTGCCATCAGTGAGACTAGCAGCACAGATACGCAGTATTTT.

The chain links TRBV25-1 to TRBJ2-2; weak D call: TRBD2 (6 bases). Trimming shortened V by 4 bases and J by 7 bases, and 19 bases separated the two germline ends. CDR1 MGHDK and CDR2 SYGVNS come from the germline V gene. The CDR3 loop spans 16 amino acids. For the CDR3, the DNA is TGTGCCAGCAGTGTCCCGGGAGTGACCGGTGTCGGGGAGCTGTTTTTT. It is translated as CASSVPGVTGVGELFF.

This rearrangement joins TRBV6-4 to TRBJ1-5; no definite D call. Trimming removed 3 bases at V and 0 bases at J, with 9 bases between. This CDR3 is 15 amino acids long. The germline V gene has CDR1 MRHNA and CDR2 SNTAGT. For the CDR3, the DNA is TGTGCCAGCAGTGAGAGGGCAGGTAGCAATCAGCCCCAGCATTTT. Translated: CASSERAGSNQPQHF.

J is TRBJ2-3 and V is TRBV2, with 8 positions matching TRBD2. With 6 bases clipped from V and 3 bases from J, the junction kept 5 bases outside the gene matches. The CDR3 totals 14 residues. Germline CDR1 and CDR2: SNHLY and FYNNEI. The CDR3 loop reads CASRASGSTDTQYF. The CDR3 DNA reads TGTGCCAGCAGGGCTAGCGGGTCGACAGATACGCAGTATTTT.